This T cell receptor (beta chain) originates from a study of blood T cells in healthy people across ages. CDR3 length: 9 amino acids. Sample-barcoded 5' priming and a J-beta primer mix drove a second PCR of roughly 6 to 12 cycles. Each CDR3 protein gets one entry after TCRdb re-called the 5' RACE reads with MiXCR. The data show about 640,000 distinct CDR3 sequences, with approximately 59% seen just once and more than 35% held by the top ten. Sequenced: blood. The clonotype originates from a man aged 55 to 70 in good health. The chain uses TRBV21-1 and TRBJ2-3. TRBV21-1 is recorded as a pseudogene. Written as DNA, the CDR3 is TGTGCCAGGCCAGATACGCAGTATTTT. Translation gives CARPDTQYF.